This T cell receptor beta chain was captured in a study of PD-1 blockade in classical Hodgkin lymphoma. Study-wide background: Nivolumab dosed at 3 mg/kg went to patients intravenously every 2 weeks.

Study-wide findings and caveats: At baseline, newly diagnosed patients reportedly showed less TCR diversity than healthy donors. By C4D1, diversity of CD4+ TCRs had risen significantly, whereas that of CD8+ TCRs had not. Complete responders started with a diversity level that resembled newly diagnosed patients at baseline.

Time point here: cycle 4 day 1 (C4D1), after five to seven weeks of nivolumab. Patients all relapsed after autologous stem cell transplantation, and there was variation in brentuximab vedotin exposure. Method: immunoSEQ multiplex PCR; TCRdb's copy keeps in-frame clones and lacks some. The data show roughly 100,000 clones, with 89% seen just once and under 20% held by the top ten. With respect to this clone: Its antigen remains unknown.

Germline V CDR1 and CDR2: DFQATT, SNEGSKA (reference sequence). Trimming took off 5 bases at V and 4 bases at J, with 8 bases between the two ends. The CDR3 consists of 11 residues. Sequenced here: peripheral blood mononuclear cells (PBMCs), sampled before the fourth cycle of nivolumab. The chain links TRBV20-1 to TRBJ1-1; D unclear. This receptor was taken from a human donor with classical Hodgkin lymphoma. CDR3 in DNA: TGCAGTGCTGTAGGGAGCACTGAAGCTTTCTTT. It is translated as CSAVGSTEAFF.